This TCR beta chain was documented in a study of human T cells and chemical hapten exposure. In the library, unique molecular identifiers were attached to individual cDNA molecules. A single record per CDR3 protein comes from TCRdb applying MiXCR to the RACE reads. The sample includes roughly 130,000 distinct CDR3 sequences, approximately 9.5% of them seen just once. This clonotype was observed many times. Time point given: healthy volunteer bleed at 2 weeks. Total RNA was extracted from unfractionated whole blood. Germline trimming cut 6 bases from V and 9 bases from J; bases unmatched to any gene: 11. The CDR3 is 15 amino acids.

The origin of this receptor is a male donor in good health. Some clones in this sample may be carry-over from other donors' samples. Material for sequencing was whole blood. V gene TRBV12-3 or TRBV12-4 combines with J gene TRBJ1-6; 7 bases match TRBD1. CDR3 sequence (DNA): TGTGCCAGCAGCATGCCGGGACAGTGGGGTTCACCCCTCCACTTT. Amino acids: CASSMPGQWGSPLHF.